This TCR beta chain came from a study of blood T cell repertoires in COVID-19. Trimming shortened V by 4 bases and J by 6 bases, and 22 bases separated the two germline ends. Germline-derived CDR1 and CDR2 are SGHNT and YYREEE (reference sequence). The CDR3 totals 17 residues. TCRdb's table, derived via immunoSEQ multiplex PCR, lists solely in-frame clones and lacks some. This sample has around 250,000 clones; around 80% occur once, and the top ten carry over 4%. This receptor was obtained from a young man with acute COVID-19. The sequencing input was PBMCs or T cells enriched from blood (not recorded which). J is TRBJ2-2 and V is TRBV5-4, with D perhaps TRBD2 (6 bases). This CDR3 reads CASSPRGGVGLPGELFF. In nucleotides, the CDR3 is TGTGCCAGCAGCCCCCGAGGCGGGGTAGGTTTACCCGGGGAGCTGTTTTTT.